The next 25 T cell receptor beta chains were all read from a single sample in a study of control samples from healthy donors and cancer patients. Libraries were prepared by immunoSEQ multiplex PCR; TCRdb keeps only in-frame clonotypes and omits some of them. The table lists some 180,000 clones. Material: blood. The receptors derive from a young woman in good health.

Here the CDR3 DNA reads TGCGCCAGCAGCTTGGGGTCCTCCTACGAGCAGTACTTC. Translation: CASSLGSSYEQYF. The chain links TRBV5-1 to TRBJ2-7; D remains ambiguous. Germline V CDR1 and CDR2: SGHRS, YFSETQ. The CDR3 contains 13 residues. Trimming took off 0 bases at V and 0 bases at J, with 4 bases between the two ends.

This chain connects TRBV27 to TRBJ1-6; D uncertain. CDR1 and CDR2 from the germline V gene are MNHEY and SMNVEV (reference sequence). The CDR3 length is 14 residues. V was cut by 2 bases and J by 6 bases, with 8 bases left in between. The CDR3 DNA reads as TGTGCCAGCAGTTTAGCAGGCAGTAATTCACCCCTCCACTTT. Encoded protein: CASSLAGSNSPLHF.

This chain uses TRBV12-3 or TRBV12-4 with TRBJ1-5; no clear D. This CDR3 region has 13 residues. Trimming took 6 bases from V and 8 from J, leaving 14 bases between them. The CDR3 sequence: CASRQSESEPQHF. In DNA, the CDR3 is TGTGCCAGCAGGCAGAGCGAGAGTGAGCCCCAGCATTTT.

About this clone itself: Other DNA variants within this sample encode the same CDR3. CDR3 in DNA: TGTGCCAGCAGGGGGACAGGGGGAAATTCACCCCTCCACTTT. It translates to CASRGTGGNSPLHF. The chain employs TRBV2 and TRBJ1-6; TRBD1 aligns across 11 bases. Germline lookup yields CDR1 SNHLY and CDR2 FYNNEI. V lost 6 bases, J lost 7 bases, and 2 bases stayed unmatched. The CDR3 runs to 14 residues.

The V gene is TRBV5-8, the J gene TRBJ2-1; 7 bases are shared with TRBD2. Trimming cost V 2 bases and J 6 bases; bases outside gene matches: 11. The germline V gene has CDR1 SGHTS and CDR2 YDEGEE. The CDR3 is made up of 16 amino acids. CDR3 bases: TGTGCCAGCAGCTTATACAGCGGGGCTGTCTCCAATGAGCAGTTCTTC. Its protein product is CASSLYSGAVSNEQFF. Combining the CDR3 with reference TRBV5-8 and TRBJ2-1 gives the whole variable domain EAGVTQSPTHLIKTRGQQATLRCSPISGHTSVYWYQQALGLGLQFLLWYDEGEERNRGNFPPRFSGRQFPNYSSELNVNALELEDSALYLCASSLYSGAVSNEQFFGPGTRLTVL.

V is TRBV2 and J is TRBJ1-2; weak D call: TRBD1 (6 bases). The CDR3 has 14 amino acids. Trimming removed 1 base from V and 7 bases from J, with 13 bases in between. Germline CDR1 reads SNHLY; CDR2 reads FYNNEI. The DNA of the CDR3 is TGTGCCAGCAGTGAAGGGGGGCCTTCTAGTGGCTACACCTTC. The encoded protein is CASSEGGPSSGYTF. Complete variable domain (other parts from reference TRBV2 and TRBJ1-2): EPEVTQTPSHQVTQMGQEVILRCVPISNHLYFYWYRQILGQKVEFLVSFYNNEISEKSEIFDDQFSVERPDGSNFTLKIRSTKLEDSAMYFCASSEGGPSSGYTFGSGTRLTVV.

The gene calls are TRBV11-2 and TRBJ2-5; D not certain. With 4 bases removed from V and 7 bases from J, the gap between germline ends came to 10 bases. Germline assignment: CDR1 SGHAT and CDR2 FQNNGV. This CDR3 is built from 12 residues. The CDR3 loop reads CASSSAAGTQYF. CDR3 nucleotide sequence: TGTGCCAGCAGCTCGGCGGCAGGGACCCAGTACTTC.

This chain joins TRBV29-1 and TRBJ2-3; D possibly matches TRBD1 or TRBD2 (5 bases each). V was shortened by 6 bases and J by 1 base, with 14 bases between the two germline ends. CDR1 and CDR2 (germline): SQVTM, ANQGSEA. This CDR3 has 14 residues. Here the CDR3 DNA reads TGCAGCGTCCGCCGGGACGGACGCACAGATACGCAGTATTTT. Translating gives CSVRRDGRTDTQYF.

The chain uses TRBV28 and TRBJ1-2; perhaps TRBD1 as D (6 bases). There are 13 residues in the CDR3. The germline CDR1 and CDR2 sequences are MDHEN and SYDVKM. V dropped 4 bases and J dropped 8 bases, with 14 bases sitting between them. The CDR3 DNA reads TGTGCCAGCAGTTGGGGGGGCCGGGAAGGCTACACCTTC. Translating gives CASSWGGREGYTF.

V gene TRBV11-3 combines with J gene TRBJ2-7; 7 positions match TRBD1. Trimming removed 1 base from V and 4 bases from J; junction bases left unmatched: 7. The CDR3 extends over 15 amino acids. The germline CDR1 and CDR2 sequences are SGHNT and YENEEA. In DNA, the CDR3 is TGTGCCAGCAGCTTAGGACAGGGTAGACAATACGAGCAGTACTTC. It specifies CASSLGQGRQYEQYF.

CDR3 residues: CATSLGLPEGPGNTIYF. The CDR3 region has the DNA TGTGCCACCAGCCTCGGACTGCCAGAGGGGCCTGGAAACACCATATATTTT. The J gene is TRBJ1-3, the V gene TRBV15; D may be TRBD1 (5 bases). CDR3 size: 17 residues. Trimming removed 5 bases at V and 2 bases at J, with 19 bases between. In germline, CDR1 is LNHNV, CDR2 YYDKDF (reference sequence). Based on the CDR3 plus reference TRBV15 and TRBJ1-3, the full variable domain is DAMVIQNPRYQVTQFGKPVTLSCSQTLNHNVMYWYQQKSSQAPKLLFHYYDKDFNNEADTPDNFQSRRPNTSFCFLDIRSPGLGDTAMYLCATSLGLPEGPGNTIYFGEGSWLTVV.

The chain is built from TRBV19 and TRBJ2-1; 7 bases are a match to TRBD1. Germline CDR1 LNHDA, CDR2 SQIVND (reference sequence). The ends lost 7 bases at V and 6 bases at J; junction bases unmatched: 9. CDR3 length equals 14 residues. CDR3 region: CASTMGDRRNEQFF. The CDR3, as DNA: TGTGCCAGTACCATGGGGGACAGACGCAATGAGCAGTTCTTC.

The chain couples TRBV4-2 to TRBJ1-5; the D gene is possibly TRBD1 (6 bases). The germline V gene has CDR1 LGHNA and CDR2 YNFKEQ. This CDR3 region has 12 residues. With 1 base removed from V and 16 bases from J, the gap between germline ends came to 14 bases. The CDR3 loop is CASSQGRGTKHF. The CDR3 DNA reads as TGTGCCAGCAGCCAAGGGAGAGGGACAAAACATTTT.

The chain uses TRBV7-9 and TRBJ2-3, with TRBD2 as a possible D gene (6 bases). V was clipped by 3 bases and J by 5 bases, with 21 bases between them. Germline loops: CDR1 SEHNR, CDR2 FQNEAQ (reference sequence). CDR3 size: 17 residues. The CDR3 DNA reads TGTGCCAGCAGCTTCTTCTCGGGGGTTCTATGGAAAGATACGCAGTATTTT. Amino acids: CASSFFSGVLWKDTQYF.

The chain employs TRBV2 and TRBJ2-7; possible D gene TRBD1, 6 bases. The CDR3 is 14 amino acids. The V and J ends lost 6 bases and 2 bases respectively, with 14 bases between them. The germline V gene has CDR1 SNHLY and CDR2 FYNNEI. The CDR3 reads CASSPQGSTYEQYF. CDR3 coding DNA: TGTGCCAGCAGCCCACAGGGCTCAACCTACGAGCAGTACTTC. Using reference TRBV2 and TRBJ2-7 for the parts outside the CDR3, the full variable domain is EPEVTQTPSHQVTQMGQEVILRCVPISNHLYFYWYRQILGQKVEFLVSFYNNEISEKSEIFDDQFSVERPDGSNFTLKIRSTKLEDSAMYFCASSPQGSTYEQYFGPGTRLTVT.

V gene TRBV20-1 combines with J gene TRBJ1-1; no clear D. Germline CDR1 is DFQATT and CDR2 is SNEGSKA (reference sequence). V was clipped by 0 bases and J by 11 bases, with 10 bases between them. The CDR3 totals 11 residues. The CDR3 is CSARDQVGAFF. The CDR3 coding sequence is TGCAGTGCTAGAGATCAGGTGGGGGCTTTCTTT.

The chain carries TRBV3-1 (or the pseudogene TRBV3-2) and TRBJ1-6, with D maybe TRBD1 (5 bases). The CDR3 is 18 amino acids. V was cut by 0 bases and J by 6 bases, with 18 bases left in between. Per germline, CDR1 LGHDT and CDR2 YNNKEL (reference sequence). The CDR3 nucleotides are TGTGCCAGCAGCCAAGATATAAGGGGCTCAAGAGGTAATTCACCCCTCCACTTT. It translates to CASSQDIRGSRGNSPLHF.

This rearrangement joins TRBV7-2 to TRBJ2-2; D is tentatively TRBD1 or TRBD2 (5 bases each). V lost 5 bases and J 4 bases, leaving 11 bases between the germline ends. Germline lookup yields CDR1 SGHTA and CDR2 FQGNSA. The CDR3 has 14 residues. The chain's CDR3 is CASSPGTPTGELFF. CDR3 nucleotides: TGTGCCAGCAGCCCTGGGACCCCCACCGGGGAGCTGTTTTTT.

The J gene is TRBJ2-5, the V gene TRBV12-3 or TRBV12-4; D gene unclear. V was pared by 3 bases and J by 5 bases, with 7 bases between. The CDR3 has 12 amino acids. In nucleotides, the CDR3 is TGTGCCAGCAGTTTGCTAGACGAGACCCAGTACTTC. Residues: CASSLLDETQYF.

J is TRBJ2-7 and V is TRBV6-2 or TRBV6-3; D gene uncertain. The V end lost 6 bases, the J end lost 2 bases, and 8 bases lay between the germline ends. There are 12 residues in the CDR3. Germline V CDR1 and CDR2: MNHEY, SVGEGT. The CDR3 here is CASSAVTYEQYF. The DNA for the CDR3 is TGTGCCAGCAGCGCCGTAACCTACGAGCAGTACTTC.

The rearrangement uses TRBV7-6 and TRBJ1-1; no firm D call. Germline values: CDR1 SGHVS, CDR2 FNYEAQ. V lost 1 base and J 5 bases, leaving 8 bases between the germline ends. The CDR3 spans 13 residues. CDR3 bases: TGTGCCAGCAGCTTAGGAGGGAGGACTGAAGCTTTCTTT. Translated: CASSLGGRTEAFF. The full variable domain, in which reference TRBV7-6 and TRBJ1-1 provide the parts outside the CDR3, is GAGVSQSPRYKVTKRGQDVALRCDPISGHVSLYWYRQALGQGPEFLTYFNYEAQQDKSGLPNDRFSAERPEGSISTLTIQRTEQRDSAMYRCASSLGGRTEAFFGQGTRLTVV.

CDR3: CASSDSPDRGNEQFF. CDR3 DNA sequence: TGTGCCAGCAGTGACTCTCCCGACAGGGGCAATGAGCAGTTCTTC. The rearrangement links TRBV6-4 to TRBJ2-1, with 8 bases aligning to TRBD1. J gave up 6 bases and V 0 bases, and 4 bases lay outside the gene matches. The CDR3 consists of 15 residues. CDR1 and CDR2 from the germline V gene are MRHNA and SNTAGT.

The CDR3 reads CAISQQGSNQPQHF. The CDR3 DNA is TGTGCCATCAGTCAGCAGGGTAGCAATCAGCCCCAGCATTTT. This chain connects TRBV10-3 to TRBJ1-5; weak D call: TRBD1 (5 bases). Germline V gene data show CDR1 as ENHRY and CDR2 as SYGVKD. The CDR3 contains 14 residues. Trimming took 5 bases from V and 0 from J, leaving 8 bases between them.

V is TRBV12-3 or TRBV12-4 and J is TRBJ2-7; 9 bases match TRBD1. This CDR3 region has 13 residues. The ends lost 5 bases at V and 3 bases at J; junction bases unmatched: 2. The CDR3 bases are TGTGCCAGCAGTGACAGGGGGAGCTACGAGCAGTACTTC. Translated: CASSDRGSYEQYF.

J is TRBJ1-5 and V is TRBV28; D possibly corresponds to TRBD1 (5 bases). V gave up 8 bases and J gave up 6 bases, with 11 bases separating them. The CDR3 is 12 amino acids. Germline values: CDR1 MDHEN, CDR2 SYDVKM. CDR3 in amino acids: CASLGGGQPQHF. The CDR3 DNA reads TGTGCCAGCTTGGGCGGGGGTCAGCCCCAGCATTTT.